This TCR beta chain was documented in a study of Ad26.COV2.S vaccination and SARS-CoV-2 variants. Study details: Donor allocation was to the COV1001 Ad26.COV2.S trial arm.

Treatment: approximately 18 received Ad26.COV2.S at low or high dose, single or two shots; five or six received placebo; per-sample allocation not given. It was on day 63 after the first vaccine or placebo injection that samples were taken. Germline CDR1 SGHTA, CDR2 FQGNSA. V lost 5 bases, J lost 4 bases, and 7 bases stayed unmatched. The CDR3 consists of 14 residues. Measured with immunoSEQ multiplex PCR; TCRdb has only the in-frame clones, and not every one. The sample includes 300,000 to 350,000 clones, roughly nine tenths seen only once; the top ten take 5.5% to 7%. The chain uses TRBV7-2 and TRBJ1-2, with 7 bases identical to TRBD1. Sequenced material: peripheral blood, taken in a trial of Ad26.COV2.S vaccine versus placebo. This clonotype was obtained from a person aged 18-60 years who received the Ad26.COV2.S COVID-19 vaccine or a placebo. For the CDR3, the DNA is TGTGCCAGCAGCAACCTACAGGGGTCCTATGGCTACACCTTC. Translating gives CASSNLQGSYGYTF.